Each of the 27 T cell receptor beta chains below was sequenced from the same sample in a study of blood T cell repertoires in COVID-19. Produced via immunoSEQ multiplex PCR; TCRdb's table is partial and in-frame only. The data contain tens of thousands of clones, over 90% of them singletons. Material: peripheral blood. These TCRs come from a human donor in a cohort sampled during active COVID-19.

The V and J genes are TRBV7-6 and TRBJ1-6; D is perhaps TRBD1 (5 bases). Germline assignment: CDR1 SGHVS and CDR2 FNYEAQ. There are 14 residues in the CDR3. Trimming took off 4 bases at V and 8 bases at J, with 12 bases between the two ends. The CDR3 loop is CASSWGRGDSPLHF. The CDR3 nucleotides are TGTGCCAGCAGCTGGGGACGGGGGGATTCACCCCTCCACTTT. The entire variable domain, with the rest obtained from reference TRBV7-6 and TRBJ1-6, is as follows: GAGVSQSPRYKVTKRGQDVALRCDPISGHVSLYWYRQALGQGPEFLTYFNYEAQQDKSGLPNDRFSAERPEGSISTLTIQRTEQRDSAMYRCASSWGRGDSPLHFGNGTRLTVT.

The CDR3 DNA reads TGTGCCAGACAGGGGGCGCCTGAAGCTTTCTTT. This gives the protein CARQGAPEAFF. The V gene is TRBV2, the J gene TRBJ1-1; 9 positions agree with TRBD1. J was trimmed by 6 bases and V by 9 bases; bases with no gene match: 2. The CDR3 is 11 residues long. Germline V gene sequence: CDR1 SNHLY, CDR2 FYNNEI.

This clone was recorded once. This sequence joins TRBV5-8 and TRBJ2-1; tentatively, D is TRBD1 (6 bases). V was shortened by 1 base and J by 1 base, with 12 bases between the two germline ends. The length of the CDR3 is 16 residues. The germline CDR1 and CDR2 sequences are SGHTS and YDEGEE. Here the CDR3 DNA reads TGTGCCAGCAGCTTGATGCAGGGGTGGTCCTACAATGAGCAGTTCTTC. Its translation: CASSLMQGWSYNEQFF.

The CDR3 here is CASSSGRARQPQHF. For the CDR3, the DNA is TGTGCCAGCAGTTCCGGCAGGGCACGACAGCCCCAGCATTTT. The gene calls are TRBV28 and TRBJ1-5; D possibly corresponds to TRBD1 (5 bases). Per germline, CDR1 MDHEN and CDR2 SYDVKM. V gave up 4 bases and J gave up 7 bases, with 14 bases separating them. This CDR3 region has 14 residues.

The chain couples TRBV6-2 or TRBV6-3 to TRBJ1-4; 7 bases line up with TRBD1. The CDR3 contains 14 residues. In germline, CDR1 is MNHEY, CDR2 SVGEGT. Unmatched junction bases numbered 2, after V lost 0 bases and J lost 7 bases. This chain's CDR3 is CASSYSRDSEKLFF. CDR3 in DNA: TGTGCCAGCAGTTACTCGAGGGACAGTGAAAAACTGTTTTTT.

The V gene is TRBV28, the J gene TRBJ2-2; D remains ambiguous. Trimming cost V 3 bases and J 7 bases, with 6 bases left between them. CDR3 length: 12 residues. Germline CDR1 is MDHEN and CDR2 is SYDVKM. The CDR3 sequence is CASSFGSGELFF. The CDR3 DNA reads as TGTGCCAGCAGTTTTGGTAGCGGGGAGCTGTTTTTT. The variable domain in full, completed from reference TRBV28 and TRBJ2-2, reads DVKVTQSSRYLVKRTGEKVFLECVQDMDHENMFWYRQDPGLGLRLIYFSYDVKMKEKGDIPEGYSVSREKKERFSLILESASTNQTSMYLCASSFGSGELFFGEGSRLTVL.

V gene TRBV5-1 combines with J gene TRBJ1-4, with 8 positions matching TRBD1. Germline CDR1 SGHRS, CDR2 YFSETQ. This CDR3 has 17 residues. V was clipped by 5 bases and J by 6 bases; unmatched bases: 15. CDR3: CASRSASYGQGYEKLFF. The CDR3 coding sequence is TGCGCCAGCAGATCCGCTTCCTACGGACAGGGATATGAAAAACTGTTTTTT.

The chain has TRBV6-5 and TRBJ2-2; 7 bases map to TRBD1. J lost 1 base, V lost 4 bases, and 6 bases had no gene match. The CDR3 loop spans 16 amino acids. Germline CDR1 MNHEY, CDR2 SVGAGI. CDR3: CASSSARQGNTGELFF. The CDR3 DNA is TGTGCCAGCAGTTCGGCCCGACAGGGGAACACCGGGGAGCTGTTTTTT.

Of note for this clone: One end of the junction does not line up with germline, which may come from a read error. This same CDR3 is encoded by further DNA sequences in the sample. This chain links TRBV29-1 with TRBJ1-1, with D tentatively TRBD1 (5 bases). Germline loops: CDR1 SQVTM, CDR2 ANQGSEA. This CDR3 comprises 13 residues. CDR3 in DNA: TGCAGCGTTGGACAGAGATTGAACACTGAAGCCTTCTTT. Its translation: CSVGQRLNTEAFF.

The J gene is TRBJ2-7, the V gene TRBV28, with 7 bases that match TRBD2. In germline, CDR1 is MDHEN, CDR2 SYDVKM. J was trimmed by 5 bases and V by 0 bases; bases with no gene match: 16. The CDR3 consists of 18 residues. The CDR3 DNA is TGTGCCAGCAGTTTATGGTCCGGGCGGGGACTACCAGCCCACGAGCAGTACTTC. It codes for CASSLWSGRGLPAHEQYF.

V and J are TRBV5-1 and TRBJ1-1; tentatively, D is TRBD1 (6 bases). The CDR3 has 15 residues. Germline V gives CDR1 SGHRS, CDR2 YFSETQ. V lost 0 bases to trimming and J lost 4 bases, with 13 bases between them. The DNA for the CDR3 is TGCGCCAGCAGCTTGGCCCAGGGGCTGAGCACTGAAGCTTTCTTT. The encoded protein is CASSLAQGLSTEAFF.

The chain is built from TRBV28 and TRBJ2-7; D gene ambiguous. V lost 10 bases and J 6 bases, leaving 16 bases between the germline ends. The CDR3 length is 12 residues. The germline gives CDR1 MDHEN, CDR2 SYDVKM. The CDR3: CATSPLGPEQYF. DNA for the CDR3: TGTGCCACCTCGCCTCTAGGCCCCGAGCAGTACTTC.

This chain connects TRBV6-2 or TRBV6-3 to TRBJ2-3, with a weak D call TRBD2 (6 bases). From germline, CDR1 is MNHEY and CDR2 SVGEGT. Trimming left V 4 bases short and J 2 bases short, with 10 bases between. The CDR3 spans 14 residues. The CDR3 protein is CASSSADYTDTQYF. CDR3 in DNA: TGTGCCAGCAGTTCCGCGGACTACACAGATACGCAGTATTTT.

The chain employs TRBV19 and TRBJ2-2; 10 nucleotides agree with TRBD1. With 8 bases clipped from V and 4 bases from J, the junction kept 10 bases outside the gene matches. The CDR3 is made up of 16 amino acids. Germline V lookup: CDR1 LNHDA, CDR2 SQIVND (reference sequence). Here the CDR3 DNA reads TGTGCCAGTTTTCCGGGACAGGGGACCCGCACCGGGGAGCTGTTTTTT. This encodes CASFPGQGTRTGELFF. The complete variable domain, with remaining parts taken from reference TRBV19 and TRBJ2-2, reads DGGITQSPKYLFRKEGQNVTLSCEQNLNHDAMYWYRQDPGQGLRLIYYSQIVNDFQKGDIAEGYSVSREKKESFPLTVTSAQKNPTAFYLCASFPGQGTRTGELFFGEGSRLTVL.

The genes are TRBV11-2 and TRBJ2-5; 7 positions match TRBD2. Germline CDR1 and CDR2: SGHAT and FQNNGV. There are 14 residues in the CDR3. V trimming: 1 base; J trimming: 4 bases; junction bases outside the gene matches: 3. Here the CDR3 DNA reads TGTGCCAGCAGCTTAGGCGGGGGATCAGAGACCCAGTACTTC. As protein: CASSLGGGSETQYF.

The V and J genes are TRBV30 and TRBJ2-2, with 9 nucleotides matching TRBD2. J was trimmed by 5 bases and V by 0 bases; bases with no gene match: 7. The CDR3 has 16 residues. Per the germline V gene, CDR1 is GTSNPN and CDR2 is SVGIG (reference sequence). In DNA, the CDR3 is TGTGCCTGGAGTGTAAGTCTAGCGGGATCTACCGGGGAGCTGTTTTTT. It is translated as CAWSVSLAGSTGELFF.

This chain joins TRBV11-2 and TRBJ2-3; TRBD2 matches 11 bases. J gave up 4 bases and V 4 bases, and 7 bases lay outside the gene matches. This CDR3 has 16 residues. Germline-derived CDR1 and CDR2 are SGHAT and FQNNGV. CDR3 loop: CASSSLSGGEADTQYF. CDR3 sequence (DNA): TGTGCCAGCAGCTCCCTTAGCGGGGGGGAGGCAGATACGCAGTATTTT.

The gene calls are TRBV30 and TRBJ1-1; no clear D. The CDR3 runs to 12 residues. Between the trimmed V and J ends, which lost 8 bases and 5 bases, there was a span of 15 bases. CDR1 is GTSNPN and CDR2 is SVGIG in the germline V gene (reference sequence). The CDR3 here is CAASRRETEAFF. For the CDR3, the DNA is TGTGCCGCCTCTCGGAGAGAAACTGAAGCTTTCTTT. Full variable domain (outside the CDR3, taken from reference TRBV30 and TRBJ1-1): SQTIHQWPATLVQPVGSPLSLECTVEGTSNPNLYWYRQAAGRGLQLLFYSVGIGQISSEVPQNLSASRPQDRQFILSSKKLLLSDSGFYLCAASRRETEAFFGQGTRLTVV.

This sequence joins TRBV5-1 and TRBJ1-2, with 7 bases identical to TRBD1. The CDR3 is 15 amino acids. J gave up 6 bases and V 0 bases, and 8 bases lay outside the gene matches. The germline V gene has CDR1 SGHRS and CDR2 YFSETQ. The CDR3: CASSLESTGENGYTF. The CDR3 DNA sequence: TGCGCCAGCAGCTTGGAATCTACAGGGGAGAATGGCTACACCTTC. The complete variable domain, with remaining parts taken from reference TRBV5-1 and TRBJ1-2, reads KAGVTQTPRYLIKTRGQQVTLSCSPISGHRSVSWYQQTPGQGLQFLFEYFSETQRNKGNFPGRFSGRQFSNSRSEMNVSTLELGDSALYLCASSLESTGENGYTFGSGTRLTVV.

This rearrangement joins TRBV30 to TRBJ2-3, with TRBD1 identical over 10 bases. The CDR3 length is 15 residues. Germline CDR1 reads GTSNPN; CDR2 reads SVGIG (reference sequence). After removal of 1 base from V and 1 base from J, the junction contained 2 bases not matched to a gene. CDR3 residues: CAWSETGGRTDTQYF. As DNA, the CDR3 is TGTGCCTGGAGTGAGACAGGGGGCCGCACAGATACGCAGTATTTT.

The J gene is TRBJ1-1, the V gene TRBV6-5; tentative D call: TRBD1 (6 bases). From germline, CDR1 is MNHEY and CDR2 SVGAGI. CDR3 length equals 13 residues. V lost 5 bases and J 5 bases, leaving 12 bases between the germline ends. The CDR3 DNA reads TGTGCCAGCAGTCCTACAGGGTCAACTGAAGCTTTCTTT. It is translated as CASSPTGSTEAFF.

V and J are TRBV6-6 and TRBJ2-7; D is unresolved. Trimming pared 2 bases from V and 0 bases from J, leaving 5 bases between. This CDR3 spans 13 amino acids. Germline CDR1 and CDR2: MNHNY and SVGAGI (reference sequence). CDR3 nucleotide sequence: TGTGCCAGCAGTTACCCCAGCTCCTACGAGCAGTACTTC. Amino acids: CASSYPSSYEQYF.

This clone was counted a few times. This chain uses TRBV15 with TRBJ2-3, with 7 bases fitting TRBD1. The CDR3 is 16 amino acids. Unmatched junction bases numbered 5, after V lost 0 bases and J lost 2 bases. Germline V gene lookup returns CDR1 LNHNV and CDR2 YYDKDF (reference sequence). The CDR3 region has the DNA TGTGCCACCAGCAGAGATCCAGGGACAGCCACAGATACGCAGTATTTT. It is translated as CATSRDPGTATDTQYF.

The rearrangement links TRBV5-4 to TRBJ2-7; 9 nucleotides match TRBD1. The length of the CDR3 is 14 residues. J gave up 5 bases and V 5 bases, and 8 bases lay outside the gene matches. Germline CDR1 SGHNT, CDR2 YYREEE (reference sequence). As DNA, the CDR3 is TGTGCCAGCAGTTTCGGGACAGGGACCAACGAGCAGTACTTC. It translates to CASSFGTGTNEQYF. Variable domain in full (rest from reference TRBV5-4 and TRBJ2-7): ETGVTQSPTHLIKTRGQQVTLRCSSQSGHNTVSWYQQALGQGPQFIFQYYREEENGRGNFPPRFSGLQFPNYSSELNVNALELDDSALYLCASSFGTGTNEQYFGPGTRLTVT.

The rearrangement uses TRBV19 and TRBJ2-2, with D possibly being TRBD2 (6 bases). The germline V gene encodes CDR1 LNHDA and CDR2 SQIVND (reference sequence). CDR3 length: 11 amino acids. V was shortened by 3 bases and J by 13 bases, with 9 bases between the two germline ends. The CDR3 region has the DNA TGTGCCAGTAGTATGGAGGGGCGGCTGTTTTTT. Translation gives CASSMEGRLFF.

The chain has TRBV9 and TRBJ1-4; possibly TRBD1 for D (5 bases). Trimming took off 0 bases at V and 12 bases at J, with 18 bases between the two ends. Germline CDR1 SGDLS, CDR2 YYNGEE. This CDR3 comprises 15 residues. CDR3 sequence reads: CASSVGSSGGVELFF. CDR3 sequence (DNA): TGTGCCAGCAGCGTAGGGTCTTCCGGAGGGGTTGAACTGTTTTTT.

The rearrangement joins TRBV27 to TRBJ2-3; TRBD1 is a possible D gene (6 bases). V lost 6 bases, J lost 6 bases, and 7 bases lay in between. The CDR3 length is 11 residues. Germline CDR1 reads MNHEY; CDR2 reads SMNVEV (reference sequence). The CDR3: CASSQGDTQYF. For the CDR3, the DNA is TGTGCCAGCAGCCAGGGGGATACGCAGTATTTT.